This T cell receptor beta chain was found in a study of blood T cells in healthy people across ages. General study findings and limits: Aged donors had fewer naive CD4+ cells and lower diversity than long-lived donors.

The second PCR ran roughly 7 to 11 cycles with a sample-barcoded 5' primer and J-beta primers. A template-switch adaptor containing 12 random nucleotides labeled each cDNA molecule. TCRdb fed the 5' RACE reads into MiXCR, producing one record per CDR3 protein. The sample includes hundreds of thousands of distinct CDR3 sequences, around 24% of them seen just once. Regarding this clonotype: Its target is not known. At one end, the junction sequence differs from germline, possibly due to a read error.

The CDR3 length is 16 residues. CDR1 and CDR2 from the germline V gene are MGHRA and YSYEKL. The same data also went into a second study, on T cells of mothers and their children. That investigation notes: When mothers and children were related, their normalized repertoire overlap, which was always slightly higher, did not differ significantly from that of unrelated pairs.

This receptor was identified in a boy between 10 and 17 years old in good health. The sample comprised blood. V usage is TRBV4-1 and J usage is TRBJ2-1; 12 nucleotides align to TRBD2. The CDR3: CASGHSLAGGNNEQFF. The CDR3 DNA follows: TGCGCCAGCGGCCATTCTCTAGCGGGAGGGAACAATGAGCAGTTCTTC.